What follows are 15 T cell receptor beta chains derived from one specimen sequenced in a study of blood T cell repertoires in COVID-19. Assay used: immunoSEQ multiplex PCR; TCRdb lists only in-frame clones, some missing. The sample has 150,000 to 200,000 clones; 70% to 85% are singletons. Sequencing was carried out using peripheral blood. The source of these receptors is a man in his forties or fifties who had recovered from COVID-19.

The chain combines TRBV12-3 or TRBV12-4 with TRBJ1-4; 7 bases are shared with TRBD1. The CDR3 covers 12 residues. V trimming: 8 bases; J trimming: 14 bases; junction bases outside the gene matches: 11. CDR3 nucleotide sequence: TGTGCCAGCGGAAAATCACAGGGGTGGCTGTTTTTT. This sequence encodes CASGKSQGWLFF.

The chain couples TRBV27 to TRBJ2-1, with TRBD2 matching over 8 bases. Germline CDR1 reads MNHEY; CDR2 reads SMNVEV (reference sequence). Trimming at V came to 5 bases and at J to 8 bases, leaving 11 bases not matched to a gene. The CDR3 totals 15 residues. For the CDR3, the DNA is TGTGCCAGCAGTAAGGGACTAGGGTATCGCGATGAGCAGTTCTTC. Amino acid sequence: CASSKGLGYRDEQFF.

J is TRBJ1-5 and V is TRBV2; D remains ambiguous. The CDR3 loop spans 15 amino acids. CDR1 is SNHLY and CDR2 is FYNNEI in the germline V gene. V was pared by 7 bases and J by 2 bases, with 15 bases between. The CDR3: CASMQEGSGNQPQHF. The CDR3, as DNA: TGTGCCAGCATGCAGGAAGGATCCGGCAATCAGCCCCAGCATTTT. Full variable domain (rest looked up from reference TRBV2 and TRBJ1-5): EPEVTQTPSHQVTQMGQEVILRCVPISNHLYFYWYRQILGQKVEFLVSFYNNEISEKSEIFDDQFSVERPDGSNFTLKIRSTKLEDSAMYFCASMQEGSGNQPQHFGDGTRLSIL.

This clone has a count of ten or more. The chain employs TRBV2 and TRBJ1-1, with 8 bases matching TRBD1. The CDR3 runs to 16 residues. V gave up 8 bases and J gave up 0 bases; unmatched junction bases: 11. In germline, CDR1 is SNHLY, CDR2 FYNNEI. CDR3 protein: CASGDRGNPLNTEAFF. For the CDR3, the DNA is TGTGCCAGCGGAGACAGGGGCAATCCCCTGAACACTGAAGCTTTCTTT. Filled out from reference TRBV2 and TRBJ1-1, the complete variable domain reads EPEVTQTPSHQVTQMGQEVILRCVPISNHLYFYWYRQILGQKVEFLVSFYNNEISEKSEIFDDQFSVERPDGSNFTLKIRSTKLEDSAMYFCASGDRGNPLNTEAFFGQGTRLTVV.

V usage is TRBV6-4 and J usage is TRBJ2-3; 11 positions match TRBD2. V dropped 4 bases and J dropped 3; count of bases not matched to a gene: 0. In germline, CDR1 is MRHNA, CDR2 SNTAGT. This CDR3 has 14 amino acids. CDR3 nucleotide sequence: TGTGCCAGCAGTGGGACTAGCGGGACAGATACGCAGTATTTT. Translation gives CASSGTSGTDTQYF.

The chain carries TRBV27 and TRBJ2-6, with 8 bases aligning to TRBD1. Looked up from germline, CDR1 is MNHEY and CDR2 is SMNVEV (reference sequence). The CDR3 consists of 16 residues. V shed 5 bases and J 0 bases; nucleotides not matched to a gene: 3. This CDR3 reads CASSPTGVSGANVLTF. CDR3 nucleotides: TGTGCCAGCAGTCCGACAGGGGTCTCTGGGGCCAACGTCCTGACTTTC.

This clone was seen a handful of times. This chain joins TRBV25-1 and TRBJ2-7, with 7 bases that match TRBD2. From germline, CDR1 is MGHDK and CDR2 SYGVNS. The junction had 14 bases not matched to a gene; V was cut back by 6 bases and J by 3 bases. This CDR3 region has 16 residues. CDR3 region: CASSLPGGGRFYEQYF. The CDR3 DNA sequence: TGTGCCAGCAGCCTTCCCGGAGGCGGGAGATTCTACGAGCAGTACTTC.

CDR3 bases: TGCAGCGTTCTCTCCGACAGGGGAGGAGGTGGCTACACCTTC. Translation: CSVLSDRGGGGYTF. V and J are TRBV29-1 and TRBJ1-2; TRBD1 matches at 8 bases. V gave up 5 bases and J gave up 7 bases; unmatched junction bases: 12. The V gene's germline CDR1 is SQVTM and CDR2 ANQGSEA. The CDR3 sequence is 14 residues long.

The chain recombines TRBV12-3 or TRBV12-4 with TRBJ1-2, with 7 bases that match TRBD1. V lost 7 bases to trimming and J lost 8 bases; unmatched junction nucleotides: 10. The length of the CDR3 is 13 residues. CDR3 coding DNA: TGTGCCAGCAACCAAAAGGGGGCTCACGGCTACACCTTC. Its protein is CASNQKGAHGYTF.

The chain carries TRBV11-3 and TRBJ2-7; no definite D call. This CDR3 is 13 amino acids long. Between the trimmed V and J ends, which lost 3 bases and 2 bases, there was a span of 8 bases. CDR1 is SGHNT, CDR2 YENEEA, per germline. Written as DNA, the CDR3 is TGTGCCAGCAGCTTTAGTATCGCCTACGAGCAGTACTTC. Protein: CASSFSIAYEQYF.

With regard to this clone: Other DNA sequences of this sample code for an identical CDR3. In nucleotides, the CDR3 is TGTGCCAGCAGCCTTAACACAGATACGCAGTATTTT. Translated: CASSLNTDTQYF. The V call is TRBV3-1 (or the pseudogene TRBV3-2), the J call TRBJ2-3, with D uncertain. Looked up from germline, CDR1 is LGHDT and CDR2 is YNNKEL (reference sequence). The CDR3 is made up of 12 amino acids. Trimming left V 4 bases short and J 2 bases short, with 4 bases between.

V usage is TRBV4-1 and J usage is TRBJ1-1; D possibly corresponds to TRBD1 (6 bases). V was pared by 0 bases and J by 8 bases, with 19 bases between. The germline V gene encodes CDR1 MGHRA and CDR2 YSYEKL. The CDR3 sequence is 16 residues long. CDR3 in amino acids: CASSQEVAGGPREAFF. CDR3 DNA: TGCGCCAGCAGCCAAGAGGTTGCGGGGGGCCCCAGAGAAGCTTTCTTT.

The chain has TRBV30 and TRBJ2-7; 9 bases are a match to TRBD2. With 5 bases clipped from V and 4 bases from J, the junction kept 9 bases outside the gene matches. The CDR3 is made up of 14 amino acids. The V gene's germline CDR1 is GTSNPN and CDR2 SVGIG (reference sequence). The CDR3 DNA reads TGTGCCTGGTTGACTAGCGGAACGGGATACGAGCAGTACTTC. Its protein is CAWLTSGTGYEQYF.

This clone was counted a single time. This rearrangement joins TRBV7-3 to TRBJ2-3; 7 nucleotides agree with TRBD1. J gave up 2 bases and V 5 bases, and 10 bases lay outside the gene matches. This CDR3 contains 16 residues. CDR1 is SGHTA, CDR2 FQGTGA, per germline. The CDR3 region is CASSRSVGTATDTQYF. DNA for the CDR3: TGTGCCAGCAGCCGGTCGGTTGGGACAGCCACAGATACGCAGTATTTT.

This chain links TRBV10-3 with TRBJ1-1, with D maybe TRBD1 (5 bases). Germline CDR1 reads ENHRY; CDR2 reads SYGVKD. The CDR3 totals 16 residues. Trimming took 6 bases from V and 4 from J, leaving 21 bases between them. As DNA, the CDR3 is TGTGCCATCAGCCGAGTCCCGGGGGGAGAGGGCACTGAAGCTTTCTTT. This codes for CAISRVPGGEGTEAFF.